Included here is one T cell receptor beta chain sequence, with context. This clonotype was recorded at least ten times. This clone's antigen is unknown. The sample holds no much larger clone one base away, and base qualities are not on file. These data belong to a study of early T cells in non-severe SARS-CoV-2 infection (dated by TCRdb to the early 2020s). At the level of the whole study: Because TCR sequencing relied on bulk RNA taken from unsorted whole blood, pairing of alpha and beta chains was not possible.

The receptor library was made with 5' RACE. Sequenced using a NextSeq 500. The TCR library protocol attached unique molecular identifiers to individual cDNA molecules to correct for sequencing error and PCR bias. Both TCR alpha and beta chains were sequenced, and tight co-correlation was observed between alpha and beta sequence abundances in each sample. The authors' pipeline ran thus. Decombinator V4 was used to annotate TCR sequences for V gene, J gene and CDR3. TCRs were defined as expanded if a significant change between any two time points was detected under a Poisson model with p below 0.0001. TCR abundances were normalised to the total number of TCRs sequenced in each sample and reported as counts per million. MAIT TCRs were defined by TRAV1-2 paired with TRAJ12, TRAJ20 or TRAJ33, and iNKT TCRs by TRAV10 paired with TRAJ18. A search of VDJdb, accessed on 1 November 2021, was run for TCRs annotated to CMV, EBV and SARS-CoV-2, with TCRs annotated for multiple antigens excluded. TCRdb trimmed the raw reads at Q25, called clones with MiXCR and kept productive beta chains. Here each entry gathers all rows of one CDR3 protein and keeps the most common genes and DNA. TCRdb's processing, not the authors', yielded these V and J calls. The sample table contains 100,000 to 130,000 distinct CDR3 sequences; only one count was recorded for 11% of them. The ten most abundant clones make up roughly 7.5% of the sample.

Set within a cohort of healthcare workers in London, UK, this nested case-control study involved weekly PCR testing of nasopharyngeal swabs along with blood sampling. Healthcare workers were recruited during the week of the UK lockdown, between 23 and 31 March 2020, and followed weekly for up to roughly 15 weeks. What the authors observed across the whole study: VDJdb matching was skewed toward anti-spike CD8 responses, so virus-specific expansions were likely underestimated and private and CD4 specificities were missed.

V sheds 6 bases and J sheds 3 bases, leaving 17 bases between their ends. The CDR3 starts with the cysteine, ends with the phenylalanine, and has 15 residues. The sequence is cut down to CDR3 DNA, 45 bases in frame from base 1. For CDR1 and CDR2, the germline V gene (reference sequence) lists MNHEY and SMNVEV. The V gene is TRBV27 and the J gene is TRBJ1-1; the best D guess is TRBD1, with 5 bases matching. The clonotype was recovered from an adult who was a healthcare worker with PCR-confirmed SARS-CoV-2 infection or an uninfected control (not recorded which). The sequenced sample was whole blood. The CDR3 protein: CASRSLGAGDTEAFF. The nucleotides are TGTGCCAGCAGGTCCCTGGGCGCGGGGGACACTGAAGCTTTCTTT.